The rows below give T cell receptor beta chains drawn from one sample of a study of T-cell reconstitution after alpha-beta-depleted transplantation in children. Using its own MiXCR run on the PCR reads, TCRdb lists one record per CDR3 protein. Of 440,000 or so distinct CDR3 sequences listed, 43% were seen once; the top ten hold approximately 30%. The input for sequencing was PBMCs, taken before TCRalphabeta/CD19-depleted stem cell transplant. The receptors were gathered from a girl aged 2-10 years with aplastic anemia, due to receive a stem cell transplant. The CDR3 runs from the conserved cysteine through the conserved F or W. D genes are given only for firm matches. Clone size is shown for a subset of rows, as once, few, many or a class of expanded clone.

J gene,clone size,V gene,D gene,CDR3 DNA,CDR3 protein
TRBJ2-3,few,TRBV7-2,-,TGTGCCAGCAGCCTCTTAACCTCCACAGATACGCAGTATTTT,CASSLLTSTDTQYF
TRBJ2-7,-,TRBV24-1,-,TGTGCCACCAGTGATTTGCCCTCTGGTAACATCTCCTACGAGCAGTACTTC,CATSDLPSGNISYEQYF
TRBJ2-1,-,TRBV20-1,TRBD1,TGCAGTGCCATTTCCCATCGACAGGGGGGTTCTGAGCAGTTCTTC,CSAISHRQGGSEQFF
TRBJ1-1,-,TRBV7-8,-,TGTGCCAGCAGCTCCCGGGGAGGGAACACTGAAGCTTTCTTT,CASSSRGGNTEAFF
TRBJ2-1,-,TRBV20-1,-,TGCAGTGCGCAGCGGTACTCCTACAATGAGCAGTTCTTC,CSAQRYSYNEQFF
TRBJ1-1,few,TRBV7-2,-,TGTGCCAGCAGCCGGAGTGGGCAGCCGAACACTGAAGCTTTCTTT,CASSRSGQPNTEAFF
TRBJ2-5,-,TRBV20-1,-,TGCAGTGCTAGAGATGGGGGACCGCCGAATCTAGGGACCCAGTACTTC,CSARDGGPPNLGTQYF
TRBJ2-1,-,TRBV14,TRBD1,TGTGCCAGCAGCCTCCGGGACAGCCGATACAATGAGCAGTTCTTC,CASSLRDSRYNEQFF
TRBJ2-2,few,TRBV5-1,-,TGCGCCACCTCCAGCTTAAGGGGCACCGGGGAGCTGTTTTTT,CATSSLRGTGELFF
TRBJ1-1,many,TRBV12-3/TRBV12-4,-,TGTGCCAGCAGTCCCACGGGGAGGGGGGCTTTCTTT,CASSPTGRGAFF
TRBJ1-6,few,TRBV3-1,TRBD1,TGTGCCAGCAGCCAATGGACAGGGGTTACTTCACCCCTCCACTTT,CASSQWTGVTSPLHF
TRBJ2-7,many,TRBV6-1,-,TGTGCCAGCAGCTTGGGGAGCAGTAACTACGAGCAGTACTTC,CASSLGSSNYEQYF
TRBJ1-1,many,TRBV9,-,TGTGCCAGCAGCCCCAGGCACTTGAACACTGAAGCTTTCTTT,CASSPRHLNTEAFF
TRBJ2-3,-,TRBV20-1,-,TGCAGTCCCTCGTCCGTCCCGTTTTGGAAAGATACGCAGTATTTT,CSPSSVPFWKDTQYF
TRBJ2-7,few,TRBV6-1,TRBD1,TGTGCCAGCAGTCCACCTCCCCACAGGGGTTTATATTTGGAGCAGTACTTC,CASSPPPHRGLYLEQYF
TRBJ2-2,-,TRBV12-3/TRBV12-4,-,TGTGCCAGCAAGACGGACAGAGACACCGGGGAGCTGTTTTTT,CASKTDRDTGELFF
TRBJ2-1,-,TRBV20-1,TRBD1,TGCAGTGCTAGATCCCGACAGGGCAATGAGCAGTTCTTC,CSARSRQGNEQFF
TRBJ1-5,-,TRBV7-2,-,TGTGCCAGCAGCTTAAGGAGGGGTCAGCGCCAGCATTTT,CASSLRRGQRQHF
TRBJ2-5,-,TRBV4-1,-,TGCGCCAGCAGCCAATGGTGGACGCAGGGGGAGACCCAGTACTTC,CASSQWWTQGETQYF
TRBJ2-1,-,TRBV6-1,TRBD1,TGTGCCAGCAGTCCCAGGGACAGGGGGCTGGGTTCCCCGTTCTTC,CASSPRDRGLGSPFF
TRBJ2-3,-,TRBV7-3,TRBD2,TGTGCCAGCAGCCCCTCTGCGGGAGGGAGCACAGATACGCAGTATTTT,CASSPSAGGSTDTQYF
TRBJ2-1,many,TRBV29-1,-,TGCAGCGTTGTAGTTTTCCTTAACAATGAGCAGTTCTTC,CSVVVFLNNEQFF
TRBJ2-7,many,TRBV7-2,-,TGTGCCAGCAGCTTAGTATCCGGAGCTAAAATCTCCTACGAGCAGTACTTC,CASSLVSGAKISYEQYF
TRBJ2-1,-,TRBV10-3,-,TGTGCCATCAGTGAGTCAACAACTAGGGGGATCTTC,CAISESTTRGIF
TRBJ2-3,-,TRBV5-1,-,TGCGCCAGCAGCTCGGGACGGTGGGATACGCAGTATTTT,CASSSGRWDTQYF
TRBJ1-1,-,TRBV7-9,-,TGTGCCAGCAGCCCTTCGAGAGTGCTGACTGAAGCTTTCTTT,CASSPSRVLTEAFF
TRBJ2-1,-,TRBV4-1,-,TGCGCCAGCAGCCAACGTCCAGGGGGGGATACGTGTGAGCAGTTCTTC,CASSQRPGGDTCEQFF